The following is a T cell receptor (beta chain) sequence with its context. Previously, flow cytometry had revealed CD8+CD57+ cell expansion in the patients chosen for sequencing. Every patient was diagnosed with severe acquired aplastic anemia. Genomic DNA, serving as template, underwent TCR beta VDJ and CDR3 profiling. TCRdb passed the reads through MiXCR, listing each CDR3 protein once. The sample has over 150,000 distinct CDR3 sequences; 63% are singletons. This sample was included in a study of CD8+CD57+ T cells in acquired aplastic anemia. The CDR3 sequence is 14 residues long. The source material was sorted CD4+, CD8+, or CD8+CD57+ T cells (not recorded which) from PBMCs. This clonotype was obtained from a human donor with aplastic anemia. The chain uses TRBV12-3 or TRBV12-4 and TRBJ1-1; D unclear. The CDR3 spells CASTTTMMNTEAFF. CDR3 DNA: TGTGCTAGTACCACTACCATGATGAACACTGAAGCTTTCTTT.